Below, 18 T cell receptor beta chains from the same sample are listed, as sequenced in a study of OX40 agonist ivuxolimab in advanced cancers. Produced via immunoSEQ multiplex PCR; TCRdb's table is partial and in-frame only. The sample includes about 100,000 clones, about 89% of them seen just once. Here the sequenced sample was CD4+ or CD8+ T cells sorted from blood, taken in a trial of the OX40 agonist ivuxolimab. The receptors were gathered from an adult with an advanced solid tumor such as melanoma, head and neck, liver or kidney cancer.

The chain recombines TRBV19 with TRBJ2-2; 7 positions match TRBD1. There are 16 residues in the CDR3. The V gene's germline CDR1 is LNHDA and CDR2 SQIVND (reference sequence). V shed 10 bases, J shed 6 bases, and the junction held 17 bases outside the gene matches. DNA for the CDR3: TGTGCCACCTCGGGCCACAGGGGAAGAGCGTCCGGGGAGCTGTTTTTT. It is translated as CATSGHRGRASGELFF. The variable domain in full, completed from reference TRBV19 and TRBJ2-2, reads DGGITQSPKYLFRKEGQNVTLSCEQNLNHDAMYWYRQDPGQGLRLIYYSQIVNDFQKGDIAEGYSVSREKKESFPLTVTSAQKNPTAFYLCATSGHRGRASGELFFGEGSRLTVL.

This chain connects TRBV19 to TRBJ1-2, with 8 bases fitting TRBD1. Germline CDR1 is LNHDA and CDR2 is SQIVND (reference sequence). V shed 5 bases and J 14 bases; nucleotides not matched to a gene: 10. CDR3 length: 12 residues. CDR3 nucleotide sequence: TGTGCCAGTAGTCCCGCCCGGACAGGGTGGACCTTC. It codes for CASSPARTGWTF.

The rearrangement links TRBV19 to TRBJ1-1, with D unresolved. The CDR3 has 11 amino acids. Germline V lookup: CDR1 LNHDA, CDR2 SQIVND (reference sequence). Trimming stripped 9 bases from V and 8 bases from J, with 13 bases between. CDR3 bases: TGTGCCAGCGGTGCTTCACCCGAAGCTTTCTTT. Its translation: CASGASPEAFF.

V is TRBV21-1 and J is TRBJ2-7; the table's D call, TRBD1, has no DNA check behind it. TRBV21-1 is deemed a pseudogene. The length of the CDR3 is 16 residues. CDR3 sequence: CASSREFSGHTCEQYF. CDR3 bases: TGTGCCAGCAGCAGAGAATTCTCGGGACACACTTGCGAGCAGTACTTC.

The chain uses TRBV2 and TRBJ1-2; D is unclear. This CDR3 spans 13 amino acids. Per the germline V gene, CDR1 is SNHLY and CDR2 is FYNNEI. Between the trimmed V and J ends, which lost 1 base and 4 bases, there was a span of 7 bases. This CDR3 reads CASSEGATYGYTF. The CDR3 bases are TGTGCCAGCAGTGAAGGCGCCACCTATGGCTACACCTTC.

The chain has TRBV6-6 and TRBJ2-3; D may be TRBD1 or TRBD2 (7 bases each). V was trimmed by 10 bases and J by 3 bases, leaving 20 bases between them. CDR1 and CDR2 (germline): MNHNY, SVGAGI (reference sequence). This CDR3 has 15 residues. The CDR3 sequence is CATLTGWEGTDTQYF. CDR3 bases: TGTGCCACTTTGACAGGGTGGGAGGGTACAGATACGCAGTATTTT.

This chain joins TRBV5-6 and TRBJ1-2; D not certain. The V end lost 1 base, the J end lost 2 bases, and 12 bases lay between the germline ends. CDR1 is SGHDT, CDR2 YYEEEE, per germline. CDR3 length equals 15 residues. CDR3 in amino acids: CASSLWVVVNYGYTF. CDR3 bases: TGTGCCAGCAGCTTGTGGGTGGTAGTGAACTATGGCTACACCTTC.

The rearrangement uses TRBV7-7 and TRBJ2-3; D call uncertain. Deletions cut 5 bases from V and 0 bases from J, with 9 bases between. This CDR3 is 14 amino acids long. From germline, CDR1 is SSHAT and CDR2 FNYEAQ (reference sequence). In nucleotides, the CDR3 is TGTGCCAGCAGCCGAGTGGCCAGCACAGATACGCAGTATTTT. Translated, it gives CASSRVASTDTQYF.

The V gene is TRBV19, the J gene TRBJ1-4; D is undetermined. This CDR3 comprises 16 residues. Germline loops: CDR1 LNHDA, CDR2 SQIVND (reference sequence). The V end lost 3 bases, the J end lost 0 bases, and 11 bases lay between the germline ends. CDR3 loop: CASSIRSTSTNEKLFF. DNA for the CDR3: TGTGCCAGTAGTATCCGGTCAACATCAACTAATGAAAAACTGTTTTTT.

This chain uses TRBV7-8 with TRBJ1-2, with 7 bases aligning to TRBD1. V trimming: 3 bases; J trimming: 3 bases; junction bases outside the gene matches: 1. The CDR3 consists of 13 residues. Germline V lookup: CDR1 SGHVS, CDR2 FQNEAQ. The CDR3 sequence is CASSFGQDYGYTF. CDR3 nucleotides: TGTGCCAGCAGCTTTGGACAGGACTATGGCTACACCTTC.

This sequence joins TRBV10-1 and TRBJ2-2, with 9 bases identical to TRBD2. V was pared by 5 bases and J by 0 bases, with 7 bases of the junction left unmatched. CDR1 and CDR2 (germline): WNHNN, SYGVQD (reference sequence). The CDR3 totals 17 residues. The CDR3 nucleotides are TGCGCCAGCAGTCCAAGGGCGGGAGGGCCGAACACCGGGGAGCTGTTTTTT. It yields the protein CASSPRAGGPNTGELFF.

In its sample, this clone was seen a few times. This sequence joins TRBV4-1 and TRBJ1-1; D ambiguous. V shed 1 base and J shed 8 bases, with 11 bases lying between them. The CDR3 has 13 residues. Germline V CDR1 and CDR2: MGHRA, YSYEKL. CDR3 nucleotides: TGCGCCAGCAGCCAAGCGAGGGTATCGGAAGCTTTCTTT. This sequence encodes CASSQARVSEAFF.

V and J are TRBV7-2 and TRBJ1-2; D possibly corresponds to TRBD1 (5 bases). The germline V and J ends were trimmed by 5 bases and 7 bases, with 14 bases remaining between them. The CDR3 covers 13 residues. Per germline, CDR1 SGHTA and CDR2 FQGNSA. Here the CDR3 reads CASSPTGGFGYTF. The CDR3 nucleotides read TGTGCCAGCAGCCCCACGGGGGGATTTGGCTACACCTTC.

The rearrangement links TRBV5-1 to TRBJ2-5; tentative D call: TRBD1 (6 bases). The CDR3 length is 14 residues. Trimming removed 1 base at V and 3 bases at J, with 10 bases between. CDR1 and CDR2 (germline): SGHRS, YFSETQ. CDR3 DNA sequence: TGCGCCAGCAGCTTGTTGGGGGCCGAAGAGACCCAGTACTTC. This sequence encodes CASSLLGAEETQYF.

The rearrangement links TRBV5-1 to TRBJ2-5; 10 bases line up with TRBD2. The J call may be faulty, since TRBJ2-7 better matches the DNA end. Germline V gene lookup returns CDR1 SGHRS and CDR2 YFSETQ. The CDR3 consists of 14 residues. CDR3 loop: CASSTSGASYEQYF. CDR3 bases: TGCGCCAGCAGTACTAGCGGGGCCTCCTACGAGCAGTACTTC.

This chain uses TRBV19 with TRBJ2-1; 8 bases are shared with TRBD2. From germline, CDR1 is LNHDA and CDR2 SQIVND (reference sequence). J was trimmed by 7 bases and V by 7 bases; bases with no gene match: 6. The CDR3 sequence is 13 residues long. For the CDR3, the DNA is TGTGCCAGTAATAGCGGGATGGGGAATGAGCAGTTCTTC. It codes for CASNSGMGNEQFF. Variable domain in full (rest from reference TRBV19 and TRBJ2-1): DGGITQSPKYLFRKEGQNVTLSCEQNLNHDAMYWYRQDPGQGLRLIYYSQIVNDFQKGDIAEGYSVSREKKESFPLTVTSAQKNPTAFYLCASNSGMGNEQFFGPGTRLTVL.

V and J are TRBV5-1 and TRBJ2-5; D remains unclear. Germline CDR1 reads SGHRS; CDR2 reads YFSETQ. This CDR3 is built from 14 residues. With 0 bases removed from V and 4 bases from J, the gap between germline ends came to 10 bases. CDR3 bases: TGCGCCAGCAGCTTGGGTTGGGTGGGAGAGACCCAGTACTTC. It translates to CASSLGWVGETQYF.

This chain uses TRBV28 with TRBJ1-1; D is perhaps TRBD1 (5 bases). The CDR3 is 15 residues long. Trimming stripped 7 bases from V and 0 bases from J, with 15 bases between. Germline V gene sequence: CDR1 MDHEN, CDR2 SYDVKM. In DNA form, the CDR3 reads TGTGCCAGCAACTCACCGGGACGACTGAACACTGAAGCTTTCTTT. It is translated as CASNSPGRLNTEAFF.